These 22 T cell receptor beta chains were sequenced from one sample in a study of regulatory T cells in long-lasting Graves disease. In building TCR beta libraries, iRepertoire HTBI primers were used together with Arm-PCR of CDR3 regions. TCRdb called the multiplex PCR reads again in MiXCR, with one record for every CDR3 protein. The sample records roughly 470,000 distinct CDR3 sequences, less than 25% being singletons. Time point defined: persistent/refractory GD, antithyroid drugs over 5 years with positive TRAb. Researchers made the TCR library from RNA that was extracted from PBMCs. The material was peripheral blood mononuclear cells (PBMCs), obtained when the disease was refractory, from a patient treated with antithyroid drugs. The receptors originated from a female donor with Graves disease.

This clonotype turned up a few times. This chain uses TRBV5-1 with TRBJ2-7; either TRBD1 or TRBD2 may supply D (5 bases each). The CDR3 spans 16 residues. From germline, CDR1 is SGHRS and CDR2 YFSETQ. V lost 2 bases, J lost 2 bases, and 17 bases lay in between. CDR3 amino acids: CASSLKRGPGPYEQYF. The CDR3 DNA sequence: TGCGCCAGCAGCTTAAAAAGGGGACCGGGGCCCTACGAGCAGTACTTC.

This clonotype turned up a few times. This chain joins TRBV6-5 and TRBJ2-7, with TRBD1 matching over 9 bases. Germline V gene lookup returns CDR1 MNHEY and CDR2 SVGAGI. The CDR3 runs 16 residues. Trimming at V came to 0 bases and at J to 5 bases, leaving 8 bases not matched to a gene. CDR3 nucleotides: TGTGCCAGCAGTTACTCGATCCCGGGACAGGGTAACGAGCAGTACTTC. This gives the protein CASSYSIPGQGNEQYF.

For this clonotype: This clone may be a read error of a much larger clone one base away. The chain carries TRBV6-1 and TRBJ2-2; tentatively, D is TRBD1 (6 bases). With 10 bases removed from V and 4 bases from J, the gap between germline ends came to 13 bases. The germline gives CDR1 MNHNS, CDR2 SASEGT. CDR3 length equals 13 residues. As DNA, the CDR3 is TGTGCCAACAGACAGGTCATCACCGGGGAGCTGTTTTTT. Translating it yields CANRQVITGELFF.

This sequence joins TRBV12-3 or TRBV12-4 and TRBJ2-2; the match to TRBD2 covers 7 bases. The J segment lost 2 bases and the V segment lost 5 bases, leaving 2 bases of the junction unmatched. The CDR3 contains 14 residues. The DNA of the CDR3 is TGTGCCAGCAGTGGGACTACCAACACCGGGGAGCTGTTTTTT. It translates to CASSGTTNTGELFF.

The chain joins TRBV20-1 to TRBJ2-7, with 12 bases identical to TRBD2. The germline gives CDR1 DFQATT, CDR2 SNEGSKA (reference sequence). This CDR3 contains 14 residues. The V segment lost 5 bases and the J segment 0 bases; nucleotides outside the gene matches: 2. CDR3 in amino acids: CSALTSGSSYEQYF. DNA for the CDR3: TGCAGTGCTCTGACTAGCGGGAGCTCCTACGAGCAGTACTTC.

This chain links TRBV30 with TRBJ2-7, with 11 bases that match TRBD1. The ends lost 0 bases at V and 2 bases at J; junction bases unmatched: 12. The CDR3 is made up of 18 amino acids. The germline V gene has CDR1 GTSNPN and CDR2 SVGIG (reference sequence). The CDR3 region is CAWSVPSPWGQGAYEQYF. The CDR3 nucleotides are TGTGCCTGGAGTGTACCATCTCCGTGGGGACAGGGGGCCTACGAGCAGTACTTC.

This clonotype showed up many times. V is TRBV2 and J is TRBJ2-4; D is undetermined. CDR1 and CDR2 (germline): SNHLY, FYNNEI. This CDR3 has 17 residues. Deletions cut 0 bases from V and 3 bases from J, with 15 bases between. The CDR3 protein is CASSEASPTAYKNIQYF. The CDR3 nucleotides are TGTGCCAGCAGTGAAGCATCTCCCACGGCTTACAAAAACATTCAGTACTTC.

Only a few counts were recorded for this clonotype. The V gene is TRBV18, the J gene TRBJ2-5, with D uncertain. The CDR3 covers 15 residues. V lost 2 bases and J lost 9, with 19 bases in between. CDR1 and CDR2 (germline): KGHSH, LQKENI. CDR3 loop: CASSPAELDPRPQYF. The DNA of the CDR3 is TGTGCCAGCTCACCAGCGGAGTTAGACCCCCGGCCCCAGTACTTC.

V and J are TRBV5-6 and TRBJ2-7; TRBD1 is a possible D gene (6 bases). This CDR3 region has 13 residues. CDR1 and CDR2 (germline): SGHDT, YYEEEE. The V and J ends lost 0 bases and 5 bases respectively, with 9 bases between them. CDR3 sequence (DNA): TGTGCCAGCAGCTTGGGGGGGCTCAACGAGCAGTACTTC. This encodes CASSLGGLNEQYF.

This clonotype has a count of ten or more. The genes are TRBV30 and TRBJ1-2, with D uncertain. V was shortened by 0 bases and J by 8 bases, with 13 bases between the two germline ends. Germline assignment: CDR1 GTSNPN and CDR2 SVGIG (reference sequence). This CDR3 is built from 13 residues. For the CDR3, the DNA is TGTGCCTGGAGTGTACTCGGAGGGCAGGGCTACACCTTC. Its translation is CAWSVLGGQGYTF.

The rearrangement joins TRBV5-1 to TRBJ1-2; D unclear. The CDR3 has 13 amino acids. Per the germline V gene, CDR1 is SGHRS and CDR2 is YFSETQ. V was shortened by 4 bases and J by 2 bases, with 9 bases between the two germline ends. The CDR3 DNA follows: TGCGCCAGCAGCCCGGCCGCGAACTATGGCTACACCTTC. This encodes CASSPAANYGYTF.

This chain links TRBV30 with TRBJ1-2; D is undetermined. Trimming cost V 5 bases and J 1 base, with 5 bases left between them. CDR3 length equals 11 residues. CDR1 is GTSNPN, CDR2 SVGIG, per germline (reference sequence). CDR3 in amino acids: CAWSNNYGYTF. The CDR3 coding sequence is TGTGCCTGGTCAAATAACTATGGCTACACCTTC.

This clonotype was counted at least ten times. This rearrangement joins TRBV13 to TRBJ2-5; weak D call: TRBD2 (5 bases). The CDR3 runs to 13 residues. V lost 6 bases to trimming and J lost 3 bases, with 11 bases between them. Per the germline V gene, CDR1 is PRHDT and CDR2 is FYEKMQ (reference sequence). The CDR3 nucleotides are TGTGCCAGCAGTCCCACGGGGAAAGAGACCCAGTACTTC. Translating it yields CASSPTGKETQYF.

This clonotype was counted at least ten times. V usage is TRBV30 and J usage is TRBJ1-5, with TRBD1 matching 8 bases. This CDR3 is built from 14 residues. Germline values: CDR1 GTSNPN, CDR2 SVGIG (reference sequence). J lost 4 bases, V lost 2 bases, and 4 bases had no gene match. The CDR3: CAWSQGTGNQPQHF. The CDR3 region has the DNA TGTGCCTGGAGTCAAGGGACAGGAAATCAGCCCCAGCATTTT.

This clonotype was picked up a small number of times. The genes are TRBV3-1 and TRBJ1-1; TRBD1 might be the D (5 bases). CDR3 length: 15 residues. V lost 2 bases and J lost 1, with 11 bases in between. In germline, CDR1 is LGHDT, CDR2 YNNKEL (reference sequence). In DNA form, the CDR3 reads TGTGCCAGCAGCCAATCGGAACAGGCGAACACTGAAGCTTTCTTT. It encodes CASSQSEQANTEAFF.

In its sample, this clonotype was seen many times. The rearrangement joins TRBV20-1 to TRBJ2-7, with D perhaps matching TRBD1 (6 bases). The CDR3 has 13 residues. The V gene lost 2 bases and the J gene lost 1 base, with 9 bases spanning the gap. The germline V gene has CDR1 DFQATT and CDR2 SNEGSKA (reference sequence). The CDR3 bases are TGCAGTGCTAGACAGGGGTCATCCTACGAGCAGTACTTC. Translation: CSARQGSSYEQYF.

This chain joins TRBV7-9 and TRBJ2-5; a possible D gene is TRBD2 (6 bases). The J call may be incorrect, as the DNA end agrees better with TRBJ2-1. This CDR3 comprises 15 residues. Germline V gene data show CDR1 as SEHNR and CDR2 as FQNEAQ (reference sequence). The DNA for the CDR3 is TGTGCCAGCAGCTTAGCACCGGGAGCGCTACAAGAGCAGTTCTTC. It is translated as CASSLAPGALQEQFF.

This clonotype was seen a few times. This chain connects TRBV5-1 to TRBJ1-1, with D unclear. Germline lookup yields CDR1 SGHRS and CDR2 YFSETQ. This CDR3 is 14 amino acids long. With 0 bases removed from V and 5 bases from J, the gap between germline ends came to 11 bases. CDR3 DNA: TGCGCCAGCAGCTTGGATCTGGGCTTTACTGAAGCTTTCTTT. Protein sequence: CASSLDLGFTEAFF.

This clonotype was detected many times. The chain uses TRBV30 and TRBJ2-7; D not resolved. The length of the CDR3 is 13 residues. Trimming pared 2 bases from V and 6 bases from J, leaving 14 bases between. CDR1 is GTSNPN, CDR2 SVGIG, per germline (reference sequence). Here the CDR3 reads CAWSFGLWAEQYF. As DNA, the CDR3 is TGTGCCTGGAGTTTCGGGTTATGGGCCGAGCAGTACTTC.

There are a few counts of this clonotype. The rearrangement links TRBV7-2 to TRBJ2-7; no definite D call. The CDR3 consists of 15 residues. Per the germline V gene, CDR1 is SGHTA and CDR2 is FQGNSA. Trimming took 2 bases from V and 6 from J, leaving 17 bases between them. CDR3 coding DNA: TGTGCCAGCAGCTTATCTTGGGGTAGGGTTGGCGAGCAGTACTTC. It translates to CASSLSWGRVGEQYF.

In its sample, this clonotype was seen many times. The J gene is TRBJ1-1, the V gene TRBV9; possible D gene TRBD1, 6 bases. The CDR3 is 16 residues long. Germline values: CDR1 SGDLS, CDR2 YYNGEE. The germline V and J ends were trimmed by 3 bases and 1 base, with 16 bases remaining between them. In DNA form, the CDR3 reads TGTGCCAGCAGCGACAGACCGGGACACCAGAACACTGAAGCTTTCTTT. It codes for CASSDRPGHQNTEAFF.

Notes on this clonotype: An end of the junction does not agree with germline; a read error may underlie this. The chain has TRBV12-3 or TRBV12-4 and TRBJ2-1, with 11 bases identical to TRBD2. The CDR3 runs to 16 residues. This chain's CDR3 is CAGSLVGLAVYNEQFF. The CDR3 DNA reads TGTGCCGGCAGTTTAGTGGGACTAGCGGTTTACAATGAGCAGTTCTTC.